This T cell receptor beta chain comes out of a study of chemoradiotherapy in HPV16-positive cancers (dated by TCRdb to 2022 to 2024). Study-wide context: Candidate HPV-specific T-cell clones and common TCR motifs were defined through functional T-cell assays on cells from a couple of HPV16-positive patients. The candidate HPV-specific TCRs and motifs were then tracked in TCR repertoires from some 86 patients with HPV-related cancers. Whether T-cell immunity against the HPV oncoproteins E6 and E7 changes during chemoradiotherapy and whether survival is affected by this immunity were examined in the study.

The investigation overall reported the following: Improved recurrence-free survival in HPV16-positive patients was associated with expansion of HPV-responsive T cells during chemoradiotherapy. Expansion of candidate HPV-specific clones and E7-related TCR motifs was observed in the tumor microenvironment during treatment, whereas no such expansion was observed for non-HPV-specific T cells. The functional definition of HPV-specific T cells was derived from only a couple of HPV16-positive patients, and the survival association was reported for HPV16-positive patients.

Because repertoires were sampled repeatedly during chemoradiotherapy, clonal expansion in the tumor microenvironment could be followed. Receptor libraries were prepared by the immunoSEQ multiplex PCR assay. TCRdb's version of the immuneACCESS table is confined to in-frame rearrangements and falls short of the full clone set. An unresolved V gene accounts for under half of the shortfall where checked; the remainder is of unknown origin. The table for this sample lists 5,000 to 6,500 clones; about 90% of them were counted only once. More than 20% of the sample goes to the ten largest clones. The germline V gene yields SNHLY for CDR1 and FYNNEI for CDR2. The CDR3 contains 15 residues, cysteine and phenylalanine counted. Only CDR3 DNA remains: 45 bases, in frame from the first base. V loses 6 bases of germline sequence and J loses 0 bases, and the interval between the two ends is 12 bases. Comment on this clone: Its cognate antigen has yet to be identified. Nothing much larger sits one base from this clone, and base qualities are not available.

The clonotype was recovered from a human donor with HPV-associated anogenital cancer. Specimen: blood, collected from a patient who underwent chemoradiotherapy. The sequence joins TRBV2 to TRBJ1-3; TRBD1 could be the D gene, as 5 bases match. The sequence in DNA is TGTGCCAGCAGGGGGCCCGCGAGCTCTGGAAACACCATATATTTT. Its protein is CASRGPASSGNTIYF. Extended through the reference TRBV2 and TRBJ1-3 proteins, this CDR3 yields the full variable domain: EPEVTQTPSHQVTQMGQEVILRCVPISNHLYFYWYRQILGQKVEFLVSFYNNEISEKSEIFDDQFSVERPDGSNFTLKIRSTKLEDSAMYFCASRGPASSGNTIYFGEGSWLTVV.